This T cell receptor beta chain was captured by sequencing in a study of cytomegalovirus exposure and HLA in healthy donors. The PCR used 60 Vbeta and 13 Jbeta primers. The data were produced by immunoSEQ multiplex PCR, yet TCRdb's version contains in-frame clones alone and is incomplete. The sample holds about 130,000 clones; roughly 77% are singletons and the top ten take around 5%. Deletions cut 4 bases from V and 9 bases from J, with 13 bases between. Germline V CDR1 and CDR2: SGHTA, FQGNSA. CDR3 size: 13 residues. The rearrangement joins TRBV7-2 to TRBJ2-1; D is perhaps TRBD2 (5 bases). Material for sequencing was PBMCs. The clonotype originates from a man aged 30-40 years in good health. DNA for the CDR3: TGTGCCAGCAGCTCCAGAGGGTTTAGTGAGCAGTTCTTC. Residues: CASSSRGFSEQFF.